This record covers a single T cell receptor (beta chain). Its antigen has not been determined. Base quality data are lacking; no much larger clone is found one base away. This specimen comes from a study of blood T cells in healthy people across ages (dated by TCRdb to between 2015 and 2017). With respect to the entire study: In model experiments, roughly one uniquely barcoded TCR beta cDNA molecule per two T cells was captured by template switching. Using deep sequencing normalized with unique cDNA molecular identifiers, the study measured how TCR beta repertoire diversity changes with age. Donors were grouped into four age groups: young (average about 15 years), middle-aged (39), aged (62) and long-lived (about 82). Donors of different ages were randomly distributed across sequencing lanes to avoid experimental bias. Two additional independent replicas of 1 million unique cDNA reads from the same blood draw were analyzed for two donors (one aged 18 to 29 and one aged 80 or older). Results and caveats for the whole study, not just this receptor: Bulk unsorted PBMC profiling prevented conclusive comparison of naive and antigen-experienced compartments. The long-lived group showed more naive CD4+ T cells, fewer expanded clones and increased TCR diversity than the aged group, suggesting age selection. As age increased, observed TCR beta diversity per million T cells dropped in a roughly linear way, and a significant reduction was already evident by age 40. Estimates of total diversity based on one million sequenced T cells were regarded as lower bounds and as underestimates. The CMV infection status of donors was not known, potentially confounding age-related changes in expanded clonotypes. The percentage of naive T cells measured by flow cytometry correlated strongly with observed TCR beta diversity.

The CDR3 numbers 15 residues from cysteine through phenylalanine. Left in the record is the CDR3 DNA by itself, 45 bases read in frame from the first base. Libraries were built with 5' RACE. Sequenced on an Illumina HiSeq 2500. A second PCR of roughly 7 to 12 cycles was run with a J-beta primer mix and a sample-barcoded 5' primer. A template-switch 5' adaptor carrying 12 random nucleotides introduced a unique molecular identifier onto each TCR beta cDNA molecule. At least 2.5 million CDR3-containing paired-end reads were obtained from each sample. First-strand cDNA synthesis was performed from all RNA using the Mint cDNA synthesis kit, with priming by a TRBC-specific oligonucleotide. After uracil-DNA glycosylase treatment, a first 18-cycle PCR used universal primers M1SS and BC2_uni_R on all cDNA. As for the authors' bioinformatics: For normalization, 1 million high-quality reads, each with a distinct molecular identifier, were randomly selected from each sample. Reads with shared molecular identifiers were discarded instead of being binned into consensus sequences. MiTCR, with a Q25 quality threshold and the strictest error-elimination algorithm, was used for CDR3 identification, clonotype clustering and error correction. Lower-bound total TCR beta diversity was estimated with a nonparametric unseen species model using Euler transformation. Starting from the raw public reads, TCRdb applied fastp trimming at Q25, assembled clones with MiXCR and retained in-frame beta chains. Records with the same CDR3 protein are collapsed into one entry carrying the most frequent genes and DNA. These V and J calls are TCRdb output, not the study's own analysis. The sample table shows under 950,000 distinct CDR3 sequences, and 22% are seen once. The ten top clones hold roughly 22% of the sample.

Systemically healthy Caucasian individuals from Russia, approximately 39 in total and aged 6 to 90 years, were included as donors. Roughly 9.5 milliliters of peripheral blood were drawn from each donor into EDTA-treated Vacutainer tubes. Ficoll-Paque density-gradient centrifugation was used to isolate PBMCs, with at least 7 million obtained per sample. Trizol reagent was used to extract total RNA from the PBMCs, yielding at least 5 micrograms per sample. Naive CD45RAhigh/CD27high T cell percentages were measured by flow cytometry on a PBMC aliquot from every donor. Sequencing input: blood. This sequence uses TRBV12-3 or TRBV12-4 and TRBJ2-5, with the D call perhaps TRBD1 or TRBD2, as 6 bases match in each case. Near its end, the DNA agrees better with TRBJ2-1, so the J call may be wrong. The clonotype was recovered from a man between 65 and 79 years old in good health. The sequence in DNA is TGTGCCAGCAGTCCTCTGGGGGGCCCTCAGAATGAGCAGTTCTTC. It specifies CASSPLGGPQNEQFF.